This T cell receptor (beta chain) appears in the sequencing data of a study of blood T cell repertoires in COVID-19. Study summary: Sample material is recorded as cDNA or gDNA derived from T cells, B-cell-depleted T cells, or PBMCs.

A single count supports this clone. In the original processing: Reference gene primer amplification gave nucleated cell count estimates. Clones were sequenced by immunoSEQ multiplex PCR, and TCRdb holds only the in-frame ones, with some missing. D and trimming were read from the DNA, whereas the V and J calls and clone size are those reported in that table. The sample yields 200,000 to 250,000 clones, 82% seen once. Germline values: CDR1 MNHEY, CDR2 SVGAGI. With 6 bases removed from V and 0 bases from J, the gap between germline ends came to 13 bases. This CDR3 has 15 amino acids. Sequencing was performed on peripheral blood. The V and J genes are TRBV6-5 and TRBJ2-3; maybe TRBD2 (5 bases). The clonotype originates from a woman under 30 with acute or convalescent COVID-19. The CDR3: CASSLSGPSTDTQYF. The CDR3 bases are TGTGCCAGCAGCCTCAGCGGACCTAGCACAGATACGCAGTATTTT.